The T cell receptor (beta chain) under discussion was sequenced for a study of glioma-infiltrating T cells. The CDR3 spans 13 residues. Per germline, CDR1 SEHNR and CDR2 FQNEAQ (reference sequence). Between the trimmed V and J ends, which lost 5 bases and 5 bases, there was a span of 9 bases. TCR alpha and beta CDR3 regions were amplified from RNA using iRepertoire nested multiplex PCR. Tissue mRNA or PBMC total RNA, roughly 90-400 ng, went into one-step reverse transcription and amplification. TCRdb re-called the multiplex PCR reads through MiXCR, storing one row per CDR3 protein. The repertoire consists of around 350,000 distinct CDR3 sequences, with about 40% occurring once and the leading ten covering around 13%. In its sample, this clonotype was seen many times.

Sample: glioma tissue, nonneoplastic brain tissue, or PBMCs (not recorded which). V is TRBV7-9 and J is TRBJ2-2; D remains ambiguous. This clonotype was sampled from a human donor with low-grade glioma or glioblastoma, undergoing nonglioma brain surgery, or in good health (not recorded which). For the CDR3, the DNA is TGTGCCAGCAGCCCCTATGGAACCGGGGAGCTGTTTTTT. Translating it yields CASSPYGTGELFF.